This T cell receptor (beta chain) was sequenced during a study of patients and donors after allogeneic stem cell transplantation. Germline CDR1 SGHVS, CDR2 FNYEAQ. V lost 1 base, J lost 7 bases, and 8 bases lay in between. The CDR3 spans 13 residues. Via MiXCR, TCRdb re-called the RT-PCR reads, giving one row per CDR3 protein. The sample carries 70,000 to 100,000 distinct CDR3 sequences, around 5% recorded once. Sequences were obtained from blood, either unsorted or a sorted T cell fraction (not recorded which). This clonotype was obtained from a human donor who was either an allogeneic HSCT recipient or a stem cell or donor lymphocyte infusion donor (not recorded which). It is not recorded whose cells these are; they may come from a transplant donor. The rearrangement links TRBV7-6 to TRBJ1-5; D remains unclear. The chain's CDR3 is CASSLEGGQPQHF. The CDR3 DNA sequence: TGTGCCAGCAGCTTAGAGGGAGGACAGCCCCAGCATTTT.